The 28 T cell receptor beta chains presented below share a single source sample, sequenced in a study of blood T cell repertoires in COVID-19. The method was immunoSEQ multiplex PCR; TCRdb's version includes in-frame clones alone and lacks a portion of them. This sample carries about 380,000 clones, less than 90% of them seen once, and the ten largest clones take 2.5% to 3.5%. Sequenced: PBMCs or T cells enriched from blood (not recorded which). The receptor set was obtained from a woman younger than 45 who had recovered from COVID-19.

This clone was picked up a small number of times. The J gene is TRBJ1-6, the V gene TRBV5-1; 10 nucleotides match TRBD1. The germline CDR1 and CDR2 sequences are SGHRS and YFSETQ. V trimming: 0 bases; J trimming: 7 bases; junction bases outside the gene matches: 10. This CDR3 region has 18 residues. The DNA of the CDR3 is TGCGCCAGCAGCTTGGCACCGGGACAGGGGTCAATGAATTCACCCCTCCACTTT. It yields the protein CASSLAPGQGSMNSPLHF.

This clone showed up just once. The CDR3 nucleotides read TGTGCCAGCAGCGGGCAGACTAATGAAAAACTGTTTTTT. Protein sequence: CASSGQTNEKLFF. The chain joins TRBV7-8 to TRBJ1-4; D unclear. This CDR3 has 13 amino acids. The germline V gene has CDR1 SGHVS and CDR2 FQNEAQ. With 5 bases removed from V and 2 bases from J, the gap between germline ends came to 6 bases. The full variable domain, completed using reference TRBV7-8 and TRBJ1-4, is GAGVSQSPRYKVAKRGQDVALRCDPISGHVSLFWYQQALGQGPEFLTYFQNEAQLDKSGLPSDRFFAERPEGSVSTLKIQRTQQEDSAVYLCASSGQTNEKLFFGSGTQLSVL.

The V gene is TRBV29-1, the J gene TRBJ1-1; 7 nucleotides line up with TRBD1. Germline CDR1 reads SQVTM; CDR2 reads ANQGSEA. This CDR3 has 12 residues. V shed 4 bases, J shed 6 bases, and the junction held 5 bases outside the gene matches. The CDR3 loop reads CSVAQGLPEAFF. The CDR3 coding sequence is TGCAGCGTTGCACAGGGGTTACCTGAAGCTTTCTTT.

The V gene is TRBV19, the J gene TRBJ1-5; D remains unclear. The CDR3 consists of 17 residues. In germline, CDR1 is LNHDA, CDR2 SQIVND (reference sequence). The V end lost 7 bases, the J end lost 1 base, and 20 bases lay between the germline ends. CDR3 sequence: CASTNKHLPWSNQPQHF. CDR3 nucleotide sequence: TGTGCCAGTACCAATAAACACCTCCCCTGGAGCAATCAGCCCCAGCATTTT. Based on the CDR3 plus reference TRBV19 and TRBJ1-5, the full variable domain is DGGITQSPKYLFRKEGQNVTLSCEQNLNHDAMYWYRQDPGQGLRLIYYSQIVNDFQKGDIAEGYSVSREKKESFPLTVTSAQKNPTAFYLCASTNKHLPWSNQPQHFGDGTRLSIL.

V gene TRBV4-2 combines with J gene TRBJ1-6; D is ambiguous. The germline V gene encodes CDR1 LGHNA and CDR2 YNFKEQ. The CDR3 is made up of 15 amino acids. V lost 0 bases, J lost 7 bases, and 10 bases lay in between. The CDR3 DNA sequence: TGTGCCAGCAGCCAAGAAACAGTAGTAAATTCACCCCTCCACTTT. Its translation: CASSQETVVNSPLHF.

CDR3 protein: CASSQGLAGGPRDEQFF. Written as DNA, the CDR3 is TGCGCCAGCAGCCAAGGGCTAGCGGGAGGGCCTAGGGATGAGCAGTTCTTC. The rearrangement uses TRBV4-1 and TRBJ2-1; TRBD2 matches 12 bases. The CDR3 has 17 residues. Per germline, CDR1 MGHRA and CDR2 YSYEKL. The V segment lost 1 base and the J segment 8 bases; nucleotides outside the gene matches: 9.

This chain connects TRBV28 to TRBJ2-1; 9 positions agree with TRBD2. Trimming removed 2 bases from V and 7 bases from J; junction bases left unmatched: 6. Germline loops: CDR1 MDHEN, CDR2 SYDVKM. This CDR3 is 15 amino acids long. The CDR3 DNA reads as TGTGCCAGCAGTTTAATACTAGCGGGTAAGAATGAGCAGTTCTTC. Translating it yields CASSLILAGKNEQFF.

The CDR3 DNA reads TGTGCCAGCAGCCAAACTAGCGGTATCTACAATGAGCAGTTCTTC. This gives the protein CASSQTSGIYNEQFF. This chain connects TRBV3-1 (or the pseudogene TRBV3-2) to TRBJ2-1; 8 nucleotides line up with TRBD2. After removal of 2 bases from V and 3 bases from J, the junction contained 3 bases not matched to a gene. In germline, CDR1 is LGHDT, CDR2 YNNKEL (reference sequence). The CDR3 has 15 amino acids.

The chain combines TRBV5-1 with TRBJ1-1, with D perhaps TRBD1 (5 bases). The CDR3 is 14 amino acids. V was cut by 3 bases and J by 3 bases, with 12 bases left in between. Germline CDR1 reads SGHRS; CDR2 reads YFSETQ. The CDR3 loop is CASSSTVPDTEAFF. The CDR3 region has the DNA TGCGCCAGCAGCTCGACAGTTCCGGACACTGAAGCTTTCTTT. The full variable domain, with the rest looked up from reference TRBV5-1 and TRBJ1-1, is KAGVTQTPRYLIKTRGQQVTLSCSPISGHRSVSWYQQTPGQGLQFLFEYFSETQRNKGNFPGRFSGRQFSNSRSEMNVSTLELGDSALYLCASSSTVPDTEAFFGQGTRLTVV.

The CDR3 nucleotides are TGTGCCACCAGTGATTCAGGGGCTATACGGCCCCAGCATTTT. This codes for CATSDSGAIRPQHF. The chain combines TRBV24-1 with TRBJ1-5; D is possibly TRBD1 (6 bases). Germline CDR1 reads KGHDR; CDR2 reads SFDVKD. The V and J ends lost 2 bases and 9 bases respectively, with 13 bases between them. The CDR3 contains 14 residues.

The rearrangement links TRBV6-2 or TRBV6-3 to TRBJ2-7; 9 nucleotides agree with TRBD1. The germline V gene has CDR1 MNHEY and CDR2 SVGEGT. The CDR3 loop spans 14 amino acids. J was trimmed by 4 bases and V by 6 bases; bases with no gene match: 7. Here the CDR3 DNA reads TGTGCCAGCAGCGACAGGGGGGAGATATACGAGCAGTACTTC. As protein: CASSDRGEIYEQYF.

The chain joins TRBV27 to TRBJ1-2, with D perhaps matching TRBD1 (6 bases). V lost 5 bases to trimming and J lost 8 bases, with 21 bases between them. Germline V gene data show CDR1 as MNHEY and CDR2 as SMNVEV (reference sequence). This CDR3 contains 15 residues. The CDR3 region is CASSRVDRIIGGYTF. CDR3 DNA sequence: TGTGCCAGCAGTAGGGTCGACAGGATCATAGGAGGCTACACCTTC.

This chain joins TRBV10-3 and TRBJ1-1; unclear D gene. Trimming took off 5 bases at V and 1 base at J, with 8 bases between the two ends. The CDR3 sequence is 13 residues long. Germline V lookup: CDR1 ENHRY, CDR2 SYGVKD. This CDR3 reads CAISLSGNTEAFF. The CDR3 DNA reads TGTGCCATCAGTCTTTCAGGGAACACTGAAGCTTTCTTT.

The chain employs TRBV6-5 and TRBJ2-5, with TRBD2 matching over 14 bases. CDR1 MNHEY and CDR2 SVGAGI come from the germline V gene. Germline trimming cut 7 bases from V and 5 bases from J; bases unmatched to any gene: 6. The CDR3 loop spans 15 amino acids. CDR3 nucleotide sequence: TGTGCCAGCATGACTAGCGGGAGGGGCAAGGAGACCCAGTACTTC. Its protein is CASMTSGRGKETQYF.

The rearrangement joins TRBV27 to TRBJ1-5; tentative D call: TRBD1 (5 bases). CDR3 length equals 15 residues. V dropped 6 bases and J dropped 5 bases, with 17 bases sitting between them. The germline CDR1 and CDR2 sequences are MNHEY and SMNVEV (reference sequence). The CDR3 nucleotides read TGTGCCAGCAGGTTAGGGGCACCAAGCGATCAGCCCCAGCATTTT. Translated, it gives CASRLGAPSDQPQHF.

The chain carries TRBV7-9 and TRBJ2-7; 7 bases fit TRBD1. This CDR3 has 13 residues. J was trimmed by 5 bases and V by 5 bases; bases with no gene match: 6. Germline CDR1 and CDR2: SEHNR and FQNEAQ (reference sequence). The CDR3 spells CASSRPQGDEQYF. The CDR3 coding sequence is TGTGCCAGCAGCCGACCCCAGGGGGACGAGCAGTACTTC.

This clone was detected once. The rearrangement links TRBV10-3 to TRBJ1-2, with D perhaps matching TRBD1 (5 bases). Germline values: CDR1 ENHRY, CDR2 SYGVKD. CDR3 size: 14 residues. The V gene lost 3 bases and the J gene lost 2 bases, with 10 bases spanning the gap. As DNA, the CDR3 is TGTGCCATCAGTGACTTGACAGAAAACTATGGCTACACCTTC. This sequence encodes CAISDLTENYGYTF.

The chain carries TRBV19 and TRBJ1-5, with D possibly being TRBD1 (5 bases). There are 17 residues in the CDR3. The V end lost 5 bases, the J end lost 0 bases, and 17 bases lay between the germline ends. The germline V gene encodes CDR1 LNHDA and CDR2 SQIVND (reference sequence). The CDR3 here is CASSAGPDRYSNQPQHF. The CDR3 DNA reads TGTGCCAGTAGTGCAGGGCCAGACCGTTATAGCAATCAGCCCCAGCATTTT.

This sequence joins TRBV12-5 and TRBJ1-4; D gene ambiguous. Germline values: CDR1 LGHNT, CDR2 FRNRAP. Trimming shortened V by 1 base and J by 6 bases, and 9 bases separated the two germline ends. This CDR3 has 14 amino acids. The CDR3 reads CASGLANQDEKLFF. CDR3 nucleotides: TGTGCTAGTGGTTTGGCCAACCAGGATGAAAAACTGTTTTTT.

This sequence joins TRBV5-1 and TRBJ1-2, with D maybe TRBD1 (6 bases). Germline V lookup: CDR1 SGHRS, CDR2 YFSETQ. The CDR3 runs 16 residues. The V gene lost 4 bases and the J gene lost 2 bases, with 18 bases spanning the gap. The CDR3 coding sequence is TGCGCCAGCAGCCCCGGGGGGGCAGGGGTGAACTATGGCTACACCTTC. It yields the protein CASSPGGAGVNYGYTF.

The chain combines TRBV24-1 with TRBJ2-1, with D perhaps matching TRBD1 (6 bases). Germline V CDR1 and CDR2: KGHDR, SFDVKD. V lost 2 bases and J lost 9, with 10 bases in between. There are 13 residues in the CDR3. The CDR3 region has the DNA TGTGCCACCAGTGATTCCGGGACAAGTGAGCAGTTCTTC. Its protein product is CATSDSGTSEQFF.

CDR3 loop: CASSGSPGRGLDEQYF. The CDR3 nucleotides read TGTGCCAGTAGTGGCTCCCCGGGCAGGGGTCTGGACGAGCAGTACTTC. The chain joins TRBV19 to TRBJ2-7; a weak D match, TRBD1 (6 bases). The CDR3 contains 16 residues. V gave up 5 bases and J gave up 5 bases, with 22 bases separating them. Germline-derived CDR1 and CDR2 are LNHDA and SQIVND (reference sequence).

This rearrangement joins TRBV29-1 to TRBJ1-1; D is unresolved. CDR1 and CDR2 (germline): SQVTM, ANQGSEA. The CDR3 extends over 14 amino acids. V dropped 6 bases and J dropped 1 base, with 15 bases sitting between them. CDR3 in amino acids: CSVGPRISNTEAFF. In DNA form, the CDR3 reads TGCAGCGTGGGCCCTCGTATTTCGAACACTGAAGCTTTCTTT.

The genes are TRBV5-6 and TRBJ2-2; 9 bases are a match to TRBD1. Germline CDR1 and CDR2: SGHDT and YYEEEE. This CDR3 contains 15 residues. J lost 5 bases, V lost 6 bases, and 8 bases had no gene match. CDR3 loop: CASNPTGTGTGELFF. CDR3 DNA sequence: TGTGCCAGCAACCCGACGGGGACAGGGACCGGGGAGCTGTTTTTT.

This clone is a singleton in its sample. The DNA of the CDR3 is TGTGCCAGCAGCTTAGCCCGCGGGGATCAGCCCCAGCATTTT. Translating gives CASSLARGDQPQHF. V usage is TRBV7-2 and J usage is TRBJ1-5; D gene ambiguous. The germline CDR1 and CDR2 sequences are SGHTA and FQGNSA. The CDR3 is 14 amino acids. V was shortened by 0 bases and J by 5 bases, with 8 bases between the two germline ends.

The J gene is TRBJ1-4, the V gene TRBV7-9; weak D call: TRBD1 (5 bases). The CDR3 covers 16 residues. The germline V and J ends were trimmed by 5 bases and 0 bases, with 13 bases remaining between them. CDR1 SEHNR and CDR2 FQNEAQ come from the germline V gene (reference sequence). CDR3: CASSRRRGATNEKLFF. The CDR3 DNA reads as TGTGCCAGCAGCAGGCGTCGGGGGGCAACTAATGAAAAACTGTTTTTT.

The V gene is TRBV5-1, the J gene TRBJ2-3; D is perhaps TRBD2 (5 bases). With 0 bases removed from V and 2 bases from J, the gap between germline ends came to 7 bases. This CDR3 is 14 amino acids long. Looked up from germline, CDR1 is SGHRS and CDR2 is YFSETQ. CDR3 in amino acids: CASSLGETTDTQYF. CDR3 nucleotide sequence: TGCGCCAGCAGCTTGGGGGAGACCACAGATACGCAGTATTTT.

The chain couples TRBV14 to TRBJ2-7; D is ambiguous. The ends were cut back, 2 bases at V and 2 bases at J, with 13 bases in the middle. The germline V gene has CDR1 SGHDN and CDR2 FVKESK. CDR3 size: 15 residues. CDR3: CASSQLGAEPYEQYF. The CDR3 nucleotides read TGTGCCAGCAGCCAATTAGGAGCCGAACCCTACGAGCAGTACTTC.